Listed below are T cell receptor beta chains from one sample, sequenced in a study of T cells in Graves' hyperthyroidism and ophthalmopathy. TCRdb recomputed calls from the multiplex PCR reads with MiXCR, one row per CDR3 protein. The sample has over 500,000 distinct CDR3 sequences; about 16% are singletons. Source material: blood. These receptor sequences come from a woman aged 30 to 39 with Graves' ophthalmopathy. The CDR3 runs from the conserved cysteine through the conserved F or W. Not all rows give a size; the values are once, few, many and, for expanded clones, a class.

NA	TRBJ1-4	TRBV7-2	CASSSGTNEKLFF
many	TRBJ2-3	TRBV3-1	CASSRAGGGDTDTQYF
NA	TRBJ2-5	TRBV20-1	CSAQGPGTQYF
many	TRBJ2-2	TRBV30	CAWTSREGYTGELFF
NA	TRBJ2-7	TRBV19	CASSIFAGGRWHEQYF
NA	TRBJ2-1	TRBV5-5	CASREGTGAQLAGVRVNEQFF
NA	TRBJ1-2	TRBV6-1	CASSYGDVDGYTF
few	TRBJ2-7	TRBV29-1	CSVEGTGDRGQYF
many	TRBJ2-7	TRBV11-2	CASSLDDRVLSYEQYF
few	TRBJ1-5	TRBV2	CASGRSNQPQHF